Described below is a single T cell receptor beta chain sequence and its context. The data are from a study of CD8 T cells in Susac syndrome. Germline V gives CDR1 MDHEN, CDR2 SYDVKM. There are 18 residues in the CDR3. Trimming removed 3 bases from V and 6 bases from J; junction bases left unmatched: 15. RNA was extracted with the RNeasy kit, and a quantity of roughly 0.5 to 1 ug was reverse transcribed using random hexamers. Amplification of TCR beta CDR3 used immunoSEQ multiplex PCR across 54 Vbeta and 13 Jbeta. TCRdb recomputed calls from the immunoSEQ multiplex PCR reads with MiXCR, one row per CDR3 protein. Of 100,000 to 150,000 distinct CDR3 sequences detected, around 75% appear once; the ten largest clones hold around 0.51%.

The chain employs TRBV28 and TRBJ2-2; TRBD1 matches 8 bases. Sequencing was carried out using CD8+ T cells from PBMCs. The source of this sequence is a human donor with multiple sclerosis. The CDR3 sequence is CASSFIIEDRVWAGELFF. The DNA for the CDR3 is TGTGCCAGCAGTTTTATTATCGAGGACAGGGTATGGGCCGGGGAGCTGTTTTTT. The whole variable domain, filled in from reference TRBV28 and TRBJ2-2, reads DVKVTQSSRYLVKRTGEKVFLECVQDMDHENMFWYRQDPGLGLRLIYFSYDVKMKEKGDIPEGYSVSREKKERFSLILESASTNQTSMYLCASSFIIEDRVWAGELFFGEGSRLTVL.